These 18 T cell receptor beta chains were all obtained from the same sample, sequenced in a study of CD8 T cells in ankylosing spondylitis. TCRdb fed the 5' RACE reads into MiXCR, producing one record per CDR3 protein. The sample yields hundreds of thousands of distinct CDR3 sequences, under 30% seen once. Sequencing input: blood, either unsorted or a sorted T cell fraction (not recorded which). These receptors were collected from a male donor with ankylosing spondylitis or in good health (not recorded which).

This clonotype was seen only a few times. The V and J genes are TRBV5-1 and TRBJ2-1; D might be TRBD2 (5 bases). V was pared by 4 bases and J by 1 base, with 15 bases between. In germline, CDR1 is SGHRS, CDR2 YFSETQ. This CDR3 contains 16 residues. The CDR3 sequence: CASSVQASGSYNEQFF. CDR3 coding DNA: TGCGCCAGCAGCGTCCAGGCTTCGGGATCCTACAATGAGCAGTTCTTC. Together with reference TRBV5-1 and TRBJ2-1, the CDR3 gives the full variable domain: KAGVTQTPRYLIKTRGQQVTLSCSPISGHRSVSWYQQTPGQGLQFLFEYFSETQRNKGNFPGRFSGRQFSNSRSEMNVSTLELGDSALYLCASSVQASGSYNEQFFGPGTRLTVL.

This clonotype was counted at least ten times. This chain connects TRBV29-1 to TRBJ1-1; the D gene is possibly TRBD1 (5 bases). CDR3 length: 13 amino acids. The germline CDR1 and CDR2 sequences are SQVTM and ANQGSEA. Between the trimmed V and J ends, which lost 1 base and 1 base, there was a span of 7 bases. The CDR3 DNA sequence: TGCAGCGTTGAAGGGCAGGGGAACACTGAAGCTTTCTTT. The encoded protein is CSVEGQGNTEAFF.

The V gene is TRBV20-1, the J gene TRBJ1-1, with a weak D call TRBD1 (6 bases). Germline lookup yields CDR1 DFQATT and CDR2 SNEGSKA (reference sequence). V was pared by 4 bases and J by 2 bases, with 17 bases between. The CDR3 sequence is 15 residues long. The CDR3 coding sequence is TGCAGTGCTAAACTGTTTGGCGGGGGCAACACTGAAGCTTTCTTT. Its protein product is CSAKLFGGGNTEAFF.

This clonotype appeared many times. This rearrangement joins TRBV5-1 to TRBJ2-5; 10 positions match TRBD1. This CDR3 contains 15 residues. V gave up 4 bases and J gave up 2 bases; unmatched junction bases: 5. Germline V gene lookup returns CDR1 SGHRS and CDR2 YFSETQ. CDR3 residues: CASSPVDRGQETQYF. The DNA for the CDR3 is TGCGCCAGCAGCCCGGTGGACAGGGGGCAAGAGACCCAGTACTTC.

This clonotype was seen at least ten times. The genes are TRBV16 and TRBJ2-5; 11 bases are shared with TRBD2. Germline CDR1 KGHSY, CDR2 FQNENV. The CDR3 has 16 amino acids. The trim removed 4 bases at V and 0 bases at J, leaving 4 bases unmatched. CDR3 in DNA: TGTGCCAGCAGCCGTGGACTAGCGGGCCACCAAGAGACCCAGTACTTC. Amino acid sequence: CASSRGLAGHQETQYF. Supplemented by reference TRBV16 and TRBJ2-5, the full variable domain reads GEEVAQTPKHLVRGEGQKAKLYCAPIKGHSYVFWYQQVLKNEFKFLISFQNENVFDETGMPKERFSAKCLPNSPCSLEIQATKLEDSAVYFCASSRGLAGHQETQYFGPGTRLLVL.

The rearrangement joins TRBV7-3 to TRBJ2-3; the match to TRBD1 covers 8 bases. The germline V gene encodes CDR1 SGHTA and CDR2 FQGTGA. This CDR3 region has 15 residues. V trimming: 5 bases; J trimming: 4 bases; junction bases outside the gene matches: 8. CDR3 in DNA: TGTGCCAGCAGCCGTACCGGGACAGGCGCAGATACGCAGTATTTT. Translation: CASSRTGTGADTQYF.

This clonotype was picked up a small number of times. The gene calls are TRBV20-1 and TRBJ1-3, with a possible D match to TRBD1 (5 bases). In germline, CDR1 is DFQATT, CDR2 SNEGSKA (reference sequence). The V and J ends lost 2 bases and 0 bases respectively, with 11 bases between them. The CDR3 length is 15 residues. CDR3 bases: TGCAGTGCTAGATCTCTTGGACACTCTGGAAACACCATATATTTT. Protein: CSARSLGHSGNTIYF.

The chain is built from TRBV29-1 and TRBJ2-1; TRBD1 matches at 7 bases. The trim removed 4 bases at V and 8 bases at J, leaving 5 bases unmatched. Germline-derived CDR1 and CDR2 are SQVTM and ANQGSEA. The CDR3 extends over 12 amino acids. CDR3 in amino acids: CSVGPGQDEQFF. CDR3 DNA: TGCAGCGTTGGCCCAGGACAGGATGAGCAGTTCTTC.

This clonotype was observed at least ten times. The chain joins TRBV5-1 to TRBJ2-7, with 9 bases aligning to TRBD2. The J segment lost 0 bases and the V segment lost 3 bases, leaving 13 bases of the junction unmatched. The germline V gene has CDR1 SGHRS and CDR2 YFSETQ. The CDR3 has 18 residues. CDR3 DNA sequence: TGCGCCAGCAGCTGGAGGTTTGGACTAGCGAGAAACTCCTACGAGCAGTACTTC. It encodes CASSWRFGLARNSYEQYF. The full variable domain, completed using reference TRBV5-1 and TRBJ2-7, is KAGVTQTPRYLIKTRGQQVTLSCSPISGHRSVSWYQQTPGQGLQFLFEYFSETQRNKGNFPGRFSGRQFSNSRSEMNVSTLELGDSALYLCASSWRFGLARNSYEQYFGPGTRLTVT.

In this sample, this clonotype turned up a few times. The rearrangement uses TRBV12-3 or TRBV12-4 and TRBJ2-5; 10 bases line up with TRBD1. The CDR3 totals 16 residues. V was pared by 5 bases and J by 6 bases, with 12 bases of the junction left unmatched. The CDR3 loop reads CASSKGPGQGIQTQYF. As DNA, the CDR3 is TGTGCCAGCAGTAAAGGCCCGGGACAGGGGATACAGACCCAGTACTTC.

This chain connects TRBV6-5 to TRBJ2-7; D uncertain. CDR1 and CDR2 from the germline V gene are MNHEY and SVGAGI. With 0 bases removed from V and 1 base from J, the gap between germline ends came to 16 bases. The CDR3 has 17 residues. The CDR3 loop reads CASSYSISSVLSYEQYF. DNA for the CDR3: TGTGCCAGCAGTTACTCGATTTCGTCCGTCTTGTCCTACGAGCAGTACTTC.

This clonotype came up a few times. V is TRBV29-1 and J is TRBJ2-3; D ambiguous. Germline values: CDR1 SQVTM, CDR2 ANQGSEA. This CDR3 has 11 amino acids. The germline V and J ends were trimmed by 6 bases and 0 bases, with 4 bases remaining between them. The CDR3 reads CSVSSTDTQYF. CDR3 nucleotides: TGCAGCGTCTCAAGCACAGATACGCAGTATTTT.

This clonotype showed up just a few times. The rearrangement uses TRBV29-1 and TRBJ2-7, with D unresolved. The CDR3 is 12 amino acids. From germline, CDR1 is SQVTM and CDR2 ANQGSEA. V was pared by 0 bases and J by 1 base, with 4 bases between. CDR3 DNA: TGCAGCGTTGAAGACGGATCCTACGAGCAGTACTTC. Its protein is CSVEDGSYEQYF.

This clonotype showed up many times. The J gene is TRBJ2-3, the V gene TRBV12-3 or TRBV12-4; the D is unclear. This CDR3 contains 13 residues. Trimming took off 9 bases at V and 3 bases at J, with 13 bases between the two ends. Written as DNA, the CDR3 is TGTGCCAGTCAAGCGTCGATAACAGATACGCAGTATTTT. This codes for CASQASITDTQYF.

There are many counts of this clonotype. This chain uses TRBV28 with TRBJ2-3; D remains unclear. Per the germline V gene, CDR1 is MDHEN and CDR2 is SYDVKM. V was pared by 3 bases and J by 1 base, with 8 bases between. This CDR3 contains 14 residues. DNA of the CDR3: TGTGCCAGCAGTTTGCCCCAGGGCACAGATACGCAGTATTTT. It codes for CASSLPQGTDTQYF.

At least ten counts were recorded for this clonotype. The V and J genes are TRBV18 and TRBJ2-2, with D unresolved. Germline V gene data show CDR1 as KGHSH and CDR2 as LQKENI. This CDR3 comprises 12 residues. Trimming shortened V by 2 bases and J by 3 bases, and 1 base separated the two germline ends. As DNA, the CDR3 is TGTGCCAGCTCACCATACACCGGGGAGCTGTTTTTT. Amino acid sequence: CASSPYTGELFF.

This clonotype was recorded at least ten times. This sequence joins TRBV7-9 and TRBJ2-1; TRBD2 aligns across 10 bases. The CDR3 loop spans 16 amino acids. The germline CDR1 and CDR2 sequences are SEHNR and FQNEAQ (reference sequence). With 4 bases clipped from V and 0 bases from J, the junction kept 3 bases outside the gene matches. The CDR3 loop is CASSSLAGGSYNEQFF. CDR3 DNA: TGTGCCAGCAGCTCCTTAGCGGGGGGCTCCTACAATGAGCAGTTCTTC.

As to this clonotype: Being one base from a much bigger clone, this may be a read error. The rearrangement uses TRBV19 and TRBJ2-1; D gene unclear. This CDR3 contains 16 residues. CDR1 is LNHDA, CDR2 SQIVND, per germline (reference sequence). The V end lost 5 bases, the J end lost 6 bases, and 20 bases lay between the germline ends. The DNA for the CDR3 is TGTGCCAGTAGTGCCCCGGACCTGGTGTTGGGCAATGAGCAGTTCTTC. Its translation: CASSAPDLVLGNEQFF.